This T cell receptor (beta chain) comes out of a study of cytomegalovirus exposure and HLA in healthy donors. Study overall: The same platform as the roughly 700 first-cohort repertoires was used for the 120 or so validation repertoires, a later analysis reported.

Only in-frame clones appear in the TCRdb table, and some are missing; sequencing was by immunoSEQ multiplex PCR. Among some 340,000 clones listed, roughly nine tenths were seen once. The donors formed part of the approximately 120-subject validation cohort, distinct from the roughly 600-subject first cohort. To note about this clone: What it binds is not known. This CDR3 is also generated by other DNA sequences in the sample.

This CDR3 has 14 residues. The V and J ends lost 0 bases and 2 bases respectively, with 8 bases between them. Germline CDR1 is LNHNV and CDR2 is YYDKDF (reference sequence). Study conclusions and caveats: Rare sequences made up most TCRs, while some public TCRs were found in many donors. A list of roughly 160 TCR beta chains associated with cytomegalovirus was given.

The sequence was obtained from a woman between 25 and 40 years old in good health and CMV-seropositive. This chain joins TRBV15 and TRBJ2-7; D possibly corresponds to TRBD2 (6 bases). Specimen: PBMCs. The CDR3 spells CATSRDRGTYEQYF. CDR3 sequence (DNA): TGTGCCACCAGCAGAGATCGGGGGACCTACGAGCAGTACTTC.